This T cell receptor beta chain was profiled in a study of CD8+ T cells in alopecia areata. Study conclusions and caveats: Clonality was higher in lesional than normal scalp, especially in alopecia totalis/universalis. A large proportion of expanded lesional clones were detected persisting in scalp and blood during tofacitinib.

In regard to this clone: The antigen is not known. The same CDR3 also results from other DNA sequences found in this sample.

Once RNA had been extracted, it was reverse transcribed into cDNA to act as the sequencing template. Profiled with immunoSEQ multiplex PCR; TCRdb holds only in-frame clones, not every one. The table shows over 150,000 clones, with roughly 64% occurring only once. Specified treatment: oral pan-JAK inhibitor, 5-10 mg twice daily. Researchers took lesional scalp punch biopsies and peripheral blood from people who were alopecia areata patients. From PBMCs, CD4+ and CD8+ T cells were sorted. This clonotype was obtained from a human donor with alopecia areata. Sequencing was performed on CD8+ T cells sorted from blood, taken at week 24, from a patient treated with tofacitinib.

CDR3 protein: CASSLGRGNSPLHF. The CDR3 DNA is TGTGCCAGCAGCTTAGGCAGGGGTAATTCACCCCTCCACTTT. This chain links TRBV13 with TRBJ1-6; tentatively, D is TRBD1 (6 bases). CDR3 length equals 14 residues. Germline values: CDR1 PRHDT, CDR2 FYEKMQ (reference sequence). V was cut by 0 bases and J by 6 bases, with 6 bases left in between. Together with reference TRBV13 and TRBJ1-6, the CDR3 gives the full variable domain: AAGVIQSPRHLIKEKRETATLKCYPIPRHDTVYWYQQGPGQDPQFLISFYEKMQSDKGSIPDRFSAQQFSDYHSELNMSSLELGDSALYFCASSLGRGNSPLHFGNGTRLTVT.